The clone carrying this TCR beta chain was found once. What it binds is not known. The authors amplified TCR beta CDR3 regions, and they did so from RNA transcripts for repertoire sequencing. Investigators did first-round RT-PCR with HTBI primers, then second-round multiplex PCR. Each CDR3 protein is one row after TCRdb ran MiXCR on the multiplex PCR reads. This sample yields some 200,000 distinct CDR3 sequences, of which under 30% are seen a single time; over 7.5% belongs to the top ten. In donors with ophthalmopathy, activity was moderate-to-severe, with CAS ≥3, NOSPECS ≥4 and duration under 3 months. Other autoimmune diseases, uncontrolled infections, pregnancy and lactation each led to patient exclusion. Reliance was placed on clinical symptoms, serum thyroxine, TRAb, thyroid ultrasound and orbital computed tomography for diagnosis. The data are from a study of Graves' ophthalmopathy and Graves' hyperthyroidism. Study-level findings and limits: Sensitivity reached roughly 70% and specificity approximately 72% when the model predicted ophthalmopathy progression.

The clonotype was recovered from a man between 50 and 59 years old with Graves' ophthalmopathy. The source material was peripheral blood.

The CDR3 here is CASSLSSTGNTEAFF. For the CDR3, the DNA is TGTGCCAGCAGTTTATCCTCGACAGGGAACACTGAAGCTTTCTTT. The chain is built from TRBV27 and TRBJ1-1, with D maybe TRBD1 (6 bases). This CDR3 comprises 15 residues. Germline CDR1 and CDR2: MNHEY and SMNVEV (reference sequence). Trimming left V 0 bases short and J 1 base short, with 9 bases between.